The 10 T cell receptor beta chains below were found in one sample sequenced in a study of Tregs in tolerant kidney transplant recipients (dated by TCRdb to the late 2010s). Read against the paper, the sample's time point label means: blood sample drawn before combined kidney and bone marrow transplant. Libraries were built with the immunoSEQ multiplex PCR assay. TCRdb obtained this table from immuneACCESS and retained in-frame rearrangements with V and J assigned. These tables miss some clones; where compared with another copy, unresolved V genes account for less than half of the shortfall, and the remainder is unexplained. Counted in this sample were about 73,000 clones; 91% of them appeared once. About 0.34% of the sample is held by the ten biggest clonotypes. The sequencing used Tregs from blood, collected before the transplant. These receptors came from a human donor who received a combined kidney and bone marrow transplant.

The chain links TRBV27 to TRBJ2-3; D is possibly TRBD2 (6 bases). From germline, CDR1 is MNHEY and CDR2 SMNVEV (reference sequence). The V and J ends lost 1 base and 4 bases respectively, with 12 bases between them. This CDR3 is 15 amino acids long. This CDR3 reads CASSLLREPPDTQYF. The CDR3 DNA follows: TGTGCCAGCAGTTTATTGCGGGAACCCCCAGATACGCAGTATTTT.

The chain has TRBV6-6 and TRBJ2-7, with D maybe TRBD1 (6 bases). The germline V gene encodes CDR1 MNHNY and CDR2 SVGAGI (reference sequence). The CDR3 runs 14 residues. Trimming shortened V by 4 bases and J by 2 bases, and 12 bases separated the two germline ends. CDR3 protein: CASSSPGQTYEQYF. CDR3 DNA: TGTGCCAGCAGTTCCCCGGGACAAACCTACGAGCAGTACTTC.

This chain joins TRBV20-1 and TRBJ2-3; 8 nucleotides match TRBD2. CDR1 is DFQATT, CDR2 SNEGSKA, per germline (reference sequence). The CDR3 loop spans 11 amino acids. The trim removed 5 bases at V and 12 bases at J, leaving 7 bases unmatched. CDR3 region: CSAPRTSLQYF. In DNA form, the CDR3 reads TGCAGTGCTCCCCGGACTAGCTTACAGTATTTT.

The DNA of the CDR3 is TGCGCCAGCAGCCTCGGACAGGGGGCTGGGAATGAGCAGTTCTTC. This codes for CASSLGQGAGNEQFF. The chain recombines TRBV5-1 with TRBJ2-1; the match to TRBD1 covers 11 bases. Trimming took 4 bases from V and 7 from J; bases not matched to a gene: 7. Germline V gene data show CDR1 as SGHRS and CDR2 as YFSETQ. CDR3 length equals 15 residues.

This clone was seen a few times. J is TRBJ2-1 and V is TRBV7-2; D tentatively fits TRBD1 or TRBD2 (5 bases each). Germline assignment: CDR1 SGHTA and CDR2 FQGNSA. The CDR3 extends over 14 amino acids. V lost 4 bases and J 6 bases, leaving 13 bases between the germline ends. The CDR3 is CASSSSLRGNEQFF. As DNA, the CDR3 is TGTGCCAGCAGCTCTAGCCTGAGGGGCAATGAGCAGTTCTTC.

The gene calls are TRBV4-1 and TRBJ2-1; 10 positions agree with TRBD2. J lost 10 bases, V lost 0 bases, and 12 bases had no gene match. The germline gives CDR1 MGHRA, CDR2 YSYEKL. This CDR3 spans 17 amino acids. For the CDR3, the DNA is TGCGCCAGCAGCCAAGATATCCGGCTAGCGGGAGTAAGGGAGCAGTTCTTC. Residues: CASSQDIRLAGVREQFF.

This clone was observed a few times. The chain joins TRBV28 to TRBJ1-2, with a weak D call TRBD1 (6 bases). Trimming removed 6 bases at V and 3 bases at J, with 14 bases between. Germline assignment: CDR1 MDHEN and CDR2 SYDVKM. The CDR3 contains 14 residues. This chain's CDR3 is CASRIRGGDYGYTF. As DNA, the CDR3 is TGTGCCAGCAGAATAAGGGGGGGCGACTATGGCTACACCTTC.

This chain links TRBV18 with TRBJ2-7, with TRBD1 matching over 11 bases. The CDR3 length is 14 residues. Trimming cost V 4 bases and J 5 bases; bases outside gene matches: 4. Per the germline V gene, CDR1 is KGHSH and CDR2 is LQKENI. This chain's CDR3 is CASSHGTGGHEQYF. The CDR3 nucleotides read TGTGCCAGCTCACACGGGACAGGGGGTCACGAGCAGTACTTC.

This chain links TRBV6-6 with TRBJ1-2; possibly TRBD1 for D (5 bases). CDR1 and CDR2 from the germline V gene are MNHNY and SVGAGI (reference sequence). The V end lost 4 bases, the J end lost 4 bases, and 13 bases lay between the germline ends. CDR3 size: 14 residues. In DNA form, the CDR3 reads TGTGCCAGCAGTTTACCGGGACGGAGCTATGGCTACACCTTC. Translation gives CASSLPGRSYGYTF.

The rearrangement joins TRBV7-2 to TRBJ1-2, with D maybe TRBD1 (6 bases). With 3 bases removed from V and 5 bases from J, the gap between germline ends came to 16 bases. Looked up from germline, CDR1 is SGHTA and CDR2 is FQGNSA. The CDR3 length is 15 residues. CDR3 nucleotides: TGTGCCAGCAGCTTGGGCGGTGGAGGGGGATATGGCTACACCTTC. Translation: CASSLGGGGGYGYTF.